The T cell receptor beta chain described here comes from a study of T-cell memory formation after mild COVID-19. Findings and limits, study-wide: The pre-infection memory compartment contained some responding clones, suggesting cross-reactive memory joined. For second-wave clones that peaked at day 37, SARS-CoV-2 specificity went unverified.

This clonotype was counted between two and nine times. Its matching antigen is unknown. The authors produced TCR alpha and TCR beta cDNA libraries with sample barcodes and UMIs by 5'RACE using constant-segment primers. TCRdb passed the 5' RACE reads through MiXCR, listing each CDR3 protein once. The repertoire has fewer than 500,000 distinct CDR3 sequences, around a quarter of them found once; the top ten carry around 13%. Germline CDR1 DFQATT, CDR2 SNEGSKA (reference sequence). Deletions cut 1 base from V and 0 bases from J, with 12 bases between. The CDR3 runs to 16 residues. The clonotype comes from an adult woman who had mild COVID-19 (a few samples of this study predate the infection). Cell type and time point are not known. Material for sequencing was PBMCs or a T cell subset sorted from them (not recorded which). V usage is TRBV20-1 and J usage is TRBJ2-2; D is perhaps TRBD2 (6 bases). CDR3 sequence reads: CSARGLADANTGELFF. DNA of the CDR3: TGCAGTGCTAGAGGTTTAGCGGACGCGAACACCGGGGAGCTGTTTTTT.